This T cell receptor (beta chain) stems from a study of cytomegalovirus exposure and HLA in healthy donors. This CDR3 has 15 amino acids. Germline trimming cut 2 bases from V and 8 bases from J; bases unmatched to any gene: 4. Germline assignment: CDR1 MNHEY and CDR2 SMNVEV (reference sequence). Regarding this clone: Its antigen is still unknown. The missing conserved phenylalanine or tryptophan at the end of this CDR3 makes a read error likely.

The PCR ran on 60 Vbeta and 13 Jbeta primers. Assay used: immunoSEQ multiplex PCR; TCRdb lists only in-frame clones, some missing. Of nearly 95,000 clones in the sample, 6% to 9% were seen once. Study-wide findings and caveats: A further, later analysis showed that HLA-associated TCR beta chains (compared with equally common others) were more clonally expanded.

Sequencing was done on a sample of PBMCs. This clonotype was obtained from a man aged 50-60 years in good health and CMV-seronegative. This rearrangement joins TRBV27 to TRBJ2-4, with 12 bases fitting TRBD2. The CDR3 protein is CASSLGLAGSDIQYV. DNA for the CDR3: TGTGCCAGCAGTTTAGGACTAGCGGGATCAGACATTCAGTACGTC.